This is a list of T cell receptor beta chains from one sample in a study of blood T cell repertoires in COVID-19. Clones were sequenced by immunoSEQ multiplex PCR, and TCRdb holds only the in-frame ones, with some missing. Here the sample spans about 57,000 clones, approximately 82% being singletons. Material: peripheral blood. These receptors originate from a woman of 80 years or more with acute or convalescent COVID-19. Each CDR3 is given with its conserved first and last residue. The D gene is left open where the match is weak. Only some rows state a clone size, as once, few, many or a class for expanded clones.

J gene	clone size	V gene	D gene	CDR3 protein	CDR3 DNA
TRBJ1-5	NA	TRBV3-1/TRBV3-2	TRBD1	CASSQDGTGNQPQHF	TGTGCCAGCAGCCAAGACGGGACAGGGAATCAGCCCCAGCATTTT
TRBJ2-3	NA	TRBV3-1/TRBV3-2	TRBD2	CASSRSPGLAGATGTQYF	TGTGCCAGCAGCCGATCGCCGGGACTAGCGGGGGCTACAGGTACGCAGTATTTT
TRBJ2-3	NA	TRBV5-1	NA	CASSTYGGTDTQYF	TGCGCCAGCAGCACCTACGGCGGGACGGATACGCAGTATTTT
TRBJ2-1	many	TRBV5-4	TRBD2	CASSTRLAANEQFF	TGTGCCAGCAGCACACGACTAGCTGCGAATGAGCAGTTCTTC
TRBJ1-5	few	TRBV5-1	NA	CASSLGAGSNQPQHF	TGCGCCAGCAGCTTGGGGGCAGGGAGCAATCAGCCCCAGCATTTT
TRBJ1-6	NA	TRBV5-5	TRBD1	CASSVLGTEDSPLHF	TGTGCCAGCAGCGTACTAGGGACAGAAGATTCACCCCTCCACTTT
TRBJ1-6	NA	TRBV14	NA	CASSGPAKNSPLHF	TGTGCCAGCAGCGGGCCCGCGAAAAATTCACCCCTCCACTTT
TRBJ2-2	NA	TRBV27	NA	CASSLFLAGTGELFF	TGTGCCAGCAGTTTATTTCTGGCGGGGACCGGGGAGCTGTTTTTT
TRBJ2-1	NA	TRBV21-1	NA	CASSKMARDEAGVRYNEQFF	TGTGCCAGCAGCAAAATGGCCCGGGATGAGGCGGGAGTGAGGTACAATGAGCAGTTCTTC
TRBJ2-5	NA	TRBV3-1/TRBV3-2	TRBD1	CASSQDRTGKETQYF	TGTGCCAGCAGCCAAGATAGGACAGGAAAAGAGACCCAGTACTTC
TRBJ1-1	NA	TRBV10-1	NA	CASSESGQNTEAFF	TGCGCCAGCAGTGAGTCGGGGCAGAACACTGAAGCTTTCTTT
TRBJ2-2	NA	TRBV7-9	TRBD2	CASSRAGPDTGELFF	TGTGCCAGCAGCCGAGCGGGACCGGACACCGGGGAGCTGTTTTTT
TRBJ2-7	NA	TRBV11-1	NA	CASSLGLLYEQYF	TGTGCCAGCAGCTTGGGACTGCTGTACGAGCAGTACTTC
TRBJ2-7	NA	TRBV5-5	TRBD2	CASSLSGSTGGTLGQYF	TGTGCCAGCAGCCTCTCAGGGTCAACGGGGGGAACCCTAGGGCAGTACTTC
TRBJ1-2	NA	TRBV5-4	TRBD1	CASSQDREKGGYTF	TGTGCCAGCAGCCAGGACAGGGAGAAGGGTGGCTACACCTTC
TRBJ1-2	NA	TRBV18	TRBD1	CASSPGDRMYTF	TGTGCCAGCTCACCAGGGGACAGGATGTACACCTTC
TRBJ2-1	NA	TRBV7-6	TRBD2	CASSLAPPTSGYNEQFF	TGTGCCAGCAGCTTAGCGCCCCCGACTAGCGGCTACAATGAGCAGTTCTTC
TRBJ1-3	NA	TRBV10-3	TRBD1	CAISDPSGGTGNTIYF	TGTGCCATCAGTGACCCCTCAGGGGGTACTGGAAACACCATATATTTT
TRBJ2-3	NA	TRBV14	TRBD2	CASSHQPGLAGTYTDTQYF	TGTGCCAGCAGCCACCAACCAGGACTAGCGGGAACTTACACAGATACGCAGTATTTT
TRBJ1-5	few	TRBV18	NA	CASSPSRDNQPQHF	TGTGCCAGCTCACCAAGCCGCGATAATCAGCCCCAGCATTTT
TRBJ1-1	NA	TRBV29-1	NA	CSVSQANTEAFF	TGCAGCGTTTCCCAGGCGAACACTGAAGCTTTCTTT
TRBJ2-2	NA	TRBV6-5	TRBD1	CASSYSGQQNTGELFF	TGTGCCAGCAGTTACTCGGGACAGCAGAACACCGGGGAGCTGTTTTTT
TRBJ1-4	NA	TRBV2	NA	CASSEALRVGKLFF	TGTGCCAGCAGTGAAGCCCTCAGGGTTGGGAAACTGTTTTTT
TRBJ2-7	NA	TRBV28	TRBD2	CASSLYTSGGYEQYF	TGTGCCAGCAGTTTATACACTAGCGGGGGTTACGAGCAGTACTTC
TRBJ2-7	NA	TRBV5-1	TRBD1	CASSPLTGSYEQYF	TGCGCCAGCAGCCCGTTGACAGGGTCCTACGAGCAGTACTTC
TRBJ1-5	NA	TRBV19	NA	CASQLTGNQPQHF	TGTGCCAGTCAGTTGACGGGAAATCAGCCCCAGCATTTT
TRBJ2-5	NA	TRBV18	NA	CASSPGLQETQYF	TGTGCCAGCTCACCAGGGCTTCAAGAGACCCAGTACTTC
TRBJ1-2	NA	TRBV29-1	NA	CSAQTANYGYTF	TGCAGCGCCCAGACAGCCAACTATGGCTACACCTTC
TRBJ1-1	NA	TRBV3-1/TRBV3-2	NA	CASSQDNGEAFF	TGTGCCAGCAGCCAAGATAATGGCGAAGCTTTCTTT
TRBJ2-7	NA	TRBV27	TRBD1	CASSPKHRGAYEQYF	TGTGCCAGCTCTCCCAAACACAGGGGAGCCTACGAGCAGTACTTC
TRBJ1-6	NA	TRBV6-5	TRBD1	CASSKSGQGTPLHF	TGTGCCAGCAGTAAATCGGGACAGGGGACACCCCTCCACTTT
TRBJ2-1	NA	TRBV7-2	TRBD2	CASSPGTTYNEQFF	TGTGCCAGCAGCCCAGGGACTACTTACAATGAGCAGTTCTTC
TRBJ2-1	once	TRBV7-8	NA	CASSYSRRGNEQFF	TGTGCCAGCAGCTATAGCCGGAGAGGCAATGAGCAGTTCTTC
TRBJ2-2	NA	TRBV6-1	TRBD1	CASSETGDTGELFF	TGTGCCAGCAGTGAGACAGGGGATACCGGGGAGCTGTTTTTT
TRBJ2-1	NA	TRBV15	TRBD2	CATSIAGLRRAEQFF	TGTGCCACCAGCATAGCGGGGCTGAGGCGGGCTGAGCAGTTCTTC
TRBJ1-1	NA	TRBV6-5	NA	CASKGQMNTEAFF	TGTGCCAGCAAAGGACAGATGAACACTGAAGCTTTCTTT
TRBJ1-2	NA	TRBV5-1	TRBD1	CASSLRTLKTGNFNYGYTF	TGCGCCAGCAGCTTGAGGACACTTAAGACAGGGAATTTCAACTATGGCTACACCTTC
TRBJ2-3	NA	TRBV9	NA	CASSVYANSGGDTQYF	TGTGCCAGCAGCGTATACGCCAACTCCGGGGGAGATACGCAGTATTTT
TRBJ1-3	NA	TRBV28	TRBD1	CAVGGQVNSGNTIYF	TGTGCCGTGGGGGGACAGGTGAACTCTGGAAACACCATATATTTT
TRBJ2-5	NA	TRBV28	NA	CASTPAGLVETQYF	TGTGCTAGCACCCCGGCGGGGCTTGTAGAGACCCAGTACTTC
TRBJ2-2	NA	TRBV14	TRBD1	CASSRQGATGELFF	TGTGCCAGCAGCCGACAGGGGGCTACCGGGGAGCTGTTTTTT
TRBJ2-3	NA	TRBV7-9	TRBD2	CASSPLSGGKLAGADTQYF	TGTGCCAGCAGCCCGCTTAGTGGTGGTAAACTAGCGGGGGCAGATACGCAGTATTTT
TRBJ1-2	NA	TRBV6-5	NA	CASRITTGNYGYTF	TGTGCCAGCAGGATTACAACAGGGAACTATGGCTACACCTTC
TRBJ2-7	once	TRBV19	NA	CASSDKNYEQYF	TGTGCCAGTAGTGACAAGAACTACGAGCAGTACTTC
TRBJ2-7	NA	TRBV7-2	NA	CASSEGGVGIYEQYF	TGTGCCAGCAGCGAAGGGGGAGTGGGAATTTACGAGCAGTACTTC
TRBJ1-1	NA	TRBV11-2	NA	CASSLATSEAFF	TGTGCCAGCAGCTTAGCTACGAGCGAAGCTTTCTTT
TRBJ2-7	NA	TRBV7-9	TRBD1	CASSTGTGDEQYF	TGTGCCAGCAGCACCGGGACAGGGGACGAGCAGTACTTC
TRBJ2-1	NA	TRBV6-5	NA	CASLPRLSNEQFF	TGTGCCAGTCTTCCTCGACTTTCCAATGAGCAGTTCTTC
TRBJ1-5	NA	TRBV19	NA	CASSIGWKGSGAQHF	TGTGCCAGTAGTATAGGATGGAAAGGGTCCGGGGCCCAGCATTTT
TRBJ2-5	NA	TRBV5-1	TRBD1	CASSPRQGIQETQYF	TGCGCCAGCAGCCCCCGACAGGGCATCCAAGAGACCCAGTACTTC
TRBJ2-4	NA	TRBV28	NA	CASSGGVGKNIQYF	TGTGCCAGCAGCGGAGGTGTAGGCAAAAACATTCAGTACTTC
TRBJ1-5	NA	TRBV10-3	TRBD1	CAISEDRGQEQPQHF	TGTGCCATCAGTGAGGACAGGGGGCAGGAGCAGCCCCAGCATTTT
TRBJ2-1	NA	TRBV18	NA	CASSPRQGDEQFF	TGTGCCAGCTCACCACGGCAGGGCGATGAGCAGTTCTTC
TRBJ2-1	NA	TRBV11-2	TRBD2	CASSQLAGGYNEQFF	TGTGCCAGCAGTCAACTAGCGGGGGGTTACAATGAGCAGTTCTTC
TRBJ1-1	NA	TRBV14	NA	CASSQGTVLRRYTEAFF	TGTGCCAGCAGCCAAGGAACAGTGTTGAGGAGGTACACTGAAGCTTTCTTT
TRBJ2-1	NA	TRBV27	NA	CASSSGTFNEQFF	TGTGCCAGCAGTTCCGGGACTTTCAATGAGCAGTTCTTC
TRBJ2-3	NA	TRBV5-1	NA	CASSLGQTSTDTQYF	TGCGCCAGCAGCTTGGGACAGACTAGCACAGATACGCAGTATTTT
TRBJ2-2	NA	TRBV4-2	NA	CASSQGHRGNTGELFF	TGTGCCAGCAGCCAAGGCCATAGGGGAAACACCGGGGAGCTGTTTTTT
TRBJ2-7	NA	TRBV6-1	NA	CASSEAPGGEQYF	TGTGCCAGCAGTGAAGCCCCCGGTGGCGAGCAGTACTTC
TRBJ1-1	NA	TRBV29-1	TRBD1	CSVGITGEGGNTEAFF	TGCAGCGTTGGTATTACAGGGGAAGGTGGGAACACTGAAGCTTTCTTT